What follows is one T cell receptor beta chain and its context. Germline assignment: CDR1 SGDLS and CDR2 YYNGEE. This CDR3 contains 15 residues. With 4 bases removed from V and 1 base from J, the gap between germline ends came to 14 bases. Per the original data handling: The authors estimated nucleated cell counts from reference gene primer amplification. Data came from immunoSEQ multiplex PCR; TCRdb stores just in-frame clones and leaves some out. V, J and clone size derive from that table, while D and trimming were established from the DNA sequence. The sample includes approximately 120,000 clones, about 88% of them seen just once. This sample was included in a study of blood T cell repertoires in COVID-19. In the study overall: Sample material is recorded as cDNA or gDNA derived from T cells, B-cell-depleted T cells, or PBMCs.

This TCR was sampled from a woman older than 75 with acute or convalescent COVID-19. Input material: peripheral blood. This chain joins TRBV9 and TRBJ2-5, with D tentatively TRBD2 (6 bases). The CDR3 reads CASSSTVGGQETQYF. CDR3 in DNA: TGTGCCAGCAGCTCAACGGTGGGGGGCCAAGAGACCCAGTACTTC. Based on the CDR3 plus reference TRBV9 and TRBJ2-5, the full variable domain is DSGVTQTPKHLITATGQRVTLRCSPRSGDLSVYWYQQSLDQGLQFLIQYYNGEERAKGNILERFSAQQFPDLHSELNLSSLELGDSALYFCASSSTVGGQETQYFGPGTRLLVL.